Below are 9 T cell receptor beta chains sequenced from a single sample in a study of PD-1 blockade in classical Hodgkin lymphoma. Each and every patient relapsed after autologous stem cell transplantation, and patients got differing brentuximab vedotin exposure. Only in-frame clones appear in the TCRdb table, and some are missing; sequencing was by immunoSEQ multiplex PCR. The sample yields some 60,000 clones, roughly nine tenths seen once. Sequences were derived from peripheral blood mononuclear cells (PBMCs), sampled at baseline. The origin of the receptors is a human donor with classical Hodgkin lymphoma.

This clone occurred once. The rearrangement joins TRBV5-4 to TRBJ2-2, with 7 bases fitting TRBD2. The CDR3 runs to 16 residues. V shed 0 bases, J shed 4 bases, and the junction held 6 bases outside the gene matches. Germline lookup yields CDR1 SGHNT and CDR2 YYREEE (reference sequence). CDR3 DNA sequence: TGTGCCAGCAGCTTGGGGGCAGCGGGAACCACCGGGGAGCTGTTTTTT. The encoded protein is CASSLGAAGTTGELFF.

The J gene is TRBJ1-1, the V gene TRBV28; 12 bases are a match to TRBD1. After removal of 7 bases from V and 4 bases from J, the junction contained 22 bases not matched to a gene. CDR3 size: 20 residues. Germline-derived CDR1 and CDR2 are MDHEN and SYDVKM. The CDR3 DNA follows: TGTGCCAGCACCAAGTGGGGGACAGGGGGCGATCTTGAAATACGCACTGAAGCTTTCTTT. This gives the protein CASTKWGTGGDLEIRTEAFF. Drawing the rest from reference TRBV28 and TRBJ1-1, the complete variable domain is DVKVTQSSRYLVKRTGEKVFLECVQDMDHENMFWYRQDPGLGLRLIYFSYDVKMKEKGDIPEGYSVSREKKERFSLILESASTNQTSMYLCASTKWGTGGDLEIRTEAFFGQGTRLTVV.

The V and J genes are TRBV23-1 and TRBJ1-3; D is uncertain. TRBV23-1 is an ORF, with its function uncertain. V gave up 0 bases and J gave up 7 bases, with 10 bases separating them. This CDR3 is built from 14 residues. Here the CDR3 DNA reads TGCGCCAGCAGTCAATCCGGTAACATCAACACCATATATTTT. Translated, it gives CASSQSGNINTIYF.

The V call is TRBV25-1, the J call TRBJ2-3; D is perhaps TRBD2 (5 bases). The CDR3 contains 14 residues. CDR1 and CDR2 (germline): MGHDK, SYGVNS. V lost 2 bases and J 2 bases, leaving 8 bases between the germline ends. The CDR3 sequence is CASSERGSTDTQYF. For the CDR3, the DNA is TGTGCCAGCAGTGAACGGGGTTCCACAGATACGCAGTATTTT.

V and J are TRBV19 and TRBJ2-3; D is perhaps TRBD1 (5 bases). This CDR3 has 15 residues. The ends were cut back, 4 bases at V and 0 bases at J, with 11 bases in the middle. Germline loops: CDR1 LNHDA, CDR2 SQIVND (reference sequence). In DNA, the CDR3 is TGTGCCAGTAGTAGACAGACATCTAGCACAGATACGCAGTATTTT. This gives the protein CASSRQTSSTDTQYF.

J is TRBJ2-2 and V is TRBV4-1; D remains unclear. Germline CDR1 and CDR2: MGHRA and YSYEKL. The CDR3 spans 16 residues. Trimming removed 3 bases at V and 2 bases at J, with 13 bases between. CDR3 bases: TGCGCCAGCAGCCATTTAGGCCACTATAACACCGGGGAGCTGTTTTTT. Translated, it gives CASSHLGHYNTGELFF.

This chain connects TRBV18 to TRBJ1-5; D gene uncertain. The germline V gene has CDR1 KGHSH and CDR2 LQKENI. V was pared by 5 bases and J by 1 base, with 9 bases between. This CDR3 region has 14 residues. The CDR3 DNA follows: TGTGCCAGCTCAATTGCCCGGAGCAATCAGCCCCAGCATTTT. Its translation: CASSIARSNQPQHF.

CDR3 nucleotide sequence: TGTGCCTGGAGTGTAGGGCTAGCCAAAAACATTCAGTACTTC. This gives the protein CAWSVGLAKNIQYF. This chain links TRBV30 with TRBJ2-4; D uncertain. This CDR3 contains 14 residues. The V gene lost 0 bases and the J gene lost 0 bases, with 6 bases spanning the gap. CDR1 is GTSNPN, CDR2 SVGIG, per germline (reference sequence).

This chain connects TRBV7-2 to TRBJ2-5; D is perhaps TRBD1 or TRBD2 (5 bases each). The CDR3 has 15 amino acids. The V and J ends lost 1 base and 5 bases respectively, with 14 bases between them. From germline, CDR1 is SGHTA and CDR2 FQGNSA. The CDR3 DNA is TGTGCCAGCAGCTTAGTGGGCAGGGAGTTCGAGACCCAGTACTTC. Its protein product is CASSLVGREFETQYF.